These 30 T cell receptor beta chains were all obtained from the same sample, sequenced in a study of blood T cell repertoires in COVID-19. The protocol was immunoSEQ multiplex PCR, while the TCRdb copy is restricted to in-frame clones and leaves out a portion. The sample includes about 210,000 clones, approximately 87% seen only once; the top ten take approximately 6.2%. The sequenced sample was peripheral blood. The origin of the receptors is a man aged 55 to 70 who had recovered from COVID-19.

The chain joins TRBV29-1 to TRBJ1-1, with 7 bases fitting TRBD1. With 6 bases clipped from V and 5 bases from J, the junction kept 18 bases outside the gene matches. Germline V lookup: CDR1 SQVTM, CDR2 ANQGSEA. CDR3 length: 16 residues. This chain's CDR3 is CSVGTRAQGKITEAFF. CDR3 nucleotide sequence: TGCAGCGTCGGGACTCGGGCACAGGGGAAAATTACTGAAGCTTTCTTT.

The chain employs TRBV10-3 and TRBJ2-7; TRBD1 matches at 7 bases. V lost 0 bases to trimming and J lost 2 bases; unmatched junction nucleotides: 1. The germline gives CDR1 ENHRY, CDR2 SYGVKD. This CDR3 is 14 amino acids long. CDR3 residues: CAISESGQAYEQYF. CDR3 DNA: TGTGCCATCAGTGAGTCCGGACAGGCCTACGAGCAGTACTTC.

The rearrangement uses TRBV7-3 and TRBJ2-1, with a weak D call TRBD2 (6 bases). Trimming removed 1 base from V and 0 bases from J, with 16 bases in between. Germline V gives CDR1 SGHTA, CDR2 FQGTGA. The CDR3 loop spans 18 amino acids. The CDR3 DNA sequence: TGTGCCAGCAGCTTAAATCGGATAGCGGCCCTCTCCTACAATGAGCAGTTCTTC. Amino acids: CASSLNRIAALSYNEQFF.

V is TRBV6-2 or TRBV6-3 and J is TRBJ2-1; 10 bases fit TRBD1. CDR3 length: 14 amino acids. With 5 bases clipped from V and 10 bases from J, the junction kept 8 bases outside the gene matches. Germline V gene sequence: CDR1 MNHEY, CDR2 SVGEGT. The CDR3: CASSPRTGGREQFF. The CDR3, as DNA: TGTGCCAGCAGTCCCAGGACAGGGGGGAGGGAGCAGTTCTTC.

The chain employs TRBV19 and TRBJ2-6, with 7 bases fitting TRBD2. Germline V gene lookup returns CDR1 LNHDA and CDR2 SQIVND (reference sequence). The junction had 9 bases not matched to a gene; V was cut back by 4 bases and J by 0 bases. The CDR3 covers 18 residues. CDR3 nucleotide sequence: TGTGCCAGTAGTAAGTTCCGGGGCGGGAGCTCTGGGGCCAACGTCCTGACTTTC. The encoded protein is CASSKFRGGSSGANVLTF.

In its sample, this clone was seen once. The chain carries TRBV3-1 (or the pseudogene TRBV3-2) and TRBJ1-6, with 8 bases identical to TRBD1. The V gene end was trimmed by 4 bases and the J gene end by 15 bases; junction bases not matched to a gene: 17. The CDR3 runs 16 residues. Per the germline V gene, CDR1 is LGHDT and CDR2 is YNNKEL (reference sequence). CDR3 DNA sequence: TGTGCCAGCAGCCTGCCCCCGGGACAGGCCTCCAGGGACCTCCACTTT. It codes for CASSLPPGQASRDLHF.

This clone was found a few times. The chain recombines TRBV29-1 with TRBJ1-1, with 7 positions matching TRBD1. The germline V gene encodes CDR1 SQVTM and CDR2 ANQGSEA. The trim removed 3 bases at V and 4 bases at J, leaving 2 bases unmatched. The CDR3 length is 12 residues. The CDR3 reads CSVDRGSTEAFF. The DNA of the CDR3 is TGCAGCGTTGACAGGGGGAGCACTGAAGCTTTCTTT.

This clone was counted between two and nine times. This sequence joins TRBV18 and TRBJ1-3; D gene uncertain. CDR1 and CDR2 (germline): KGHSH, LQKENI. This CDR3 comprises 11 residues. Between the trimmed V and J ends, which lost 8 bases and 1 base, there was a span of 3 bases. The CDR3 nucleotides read TGTGCCAGCCGGTCTGGAAACACCATATATTTT. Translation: CASRSGNTIYF.

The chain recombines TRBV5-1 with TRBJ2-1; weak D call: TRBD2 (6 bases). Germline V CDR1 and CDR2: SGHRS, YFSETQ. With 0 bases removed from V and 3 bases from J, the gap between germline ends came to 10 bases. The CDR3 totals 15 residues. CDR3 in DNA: TGCGCCAGCAGCTTGGCGGGAGCAATCTACAATGAGCAGTTCTTC. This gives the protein CASSLAGAIYNEQFF.

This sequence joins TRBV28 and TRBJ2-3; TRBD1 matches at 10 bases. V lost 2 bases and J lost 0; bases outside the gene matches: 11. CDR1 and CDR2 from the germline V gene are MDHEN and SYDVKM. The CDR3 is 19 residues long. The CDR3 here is CASSLHGTGARTSTDTQYF. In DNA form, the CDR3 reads TGTGCCAGCAGTTTACACGGGACAGGGGCCAGGACTAGCACAGATACGCAGTATTTT.

CDR3 region: CASSRLAGGPDTQYF. The CDR3 DNA sequence: TGTGCCAGCAGTAGACTAGCGGGGGGGCCAGATACGCAGTATTTT. V gene TRBV6-4 combines with J gene TRBJ2-3; 14 bases are a match to TRBD2. The germline gives CDR1 MRHNA, CDR2 SNTAGT. The CDR3 has 15 amino acids. V lost 5 bases to trimming and J lost 4 bases; unmatched junction nucleotides: 2.

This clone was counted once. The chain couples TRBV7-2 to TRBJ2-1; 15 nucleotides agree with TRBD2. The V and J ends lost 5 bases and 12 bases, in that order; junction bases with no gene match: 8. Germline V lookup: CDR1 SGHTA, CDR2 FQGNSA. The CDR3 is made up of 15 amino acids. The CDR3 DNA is TGTGCCAGCAGCCCTCCGGGACTAGCGGGAGGTTTGCAGTTCTTC. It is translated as CASSPPGLAGGLQFF.

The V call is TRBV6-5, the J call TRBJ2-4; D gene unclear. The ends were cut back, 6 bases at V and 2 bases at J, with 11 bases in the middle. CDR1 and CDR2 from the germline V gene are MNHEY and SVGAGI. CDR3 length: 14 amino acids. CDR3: CASRSSSSKNIQYF. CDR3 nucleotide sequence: TGTGCCAGCAGGTCTAGTTCTTCCAAAAACATTCAGTACTTC.

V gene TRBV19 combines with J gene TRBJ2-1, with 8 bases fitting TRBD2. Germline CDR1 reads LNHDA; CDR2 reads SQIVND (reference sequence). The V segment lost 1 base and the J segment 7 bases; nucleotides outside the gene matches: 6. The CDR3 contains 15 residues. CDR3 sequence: CASSIVGLGVNEQFF. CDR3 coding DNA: TGTGCCAGTAGTATAGTGGGACTAGGGGTGAATGAGCAGTTCTTC. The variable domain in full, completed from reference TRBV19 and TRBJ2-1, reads DGGITQSPKYLFRKEGQNVTLSCEQNLNHDAMYWYRQDPGQGLRLIYYSQIVNDFQKGDIAEGYSVSREKKESFPLTVTSAQKNPTAFYLCASSIVGLGVNEQFFGPGTRLTVL.

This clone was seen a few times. The CDR3 coding sequence is TGCGCCAGCAGCGACGGGTCTTCCAATGAGCAGTTCTTC. Protein product: CASSDGSSNEQFF. The rearrangement links TRBV5-1 to TRBJ2-1; unclear D gene. Germline assignment: CDR1 SGHRS and CDR2 YFSETQ. The CDR3 spans 13 residues. V gave up 4 bases and J gave up 6 bases, with 11 bases separating them. The entire variable domain, with the rest obtained from reference TRBV5-1 and TRBJ2-1, is as follows: KAGVTQTPRYLIKTRGQQVTLSCSPISGHRSVSWYQQTPGQGLQFLFEYFSETQRNKGNFPGRFSGRQFSNSRSEMNVSTLELGDSALYLCASSDGSSNEQFFGPGTRLTVL.

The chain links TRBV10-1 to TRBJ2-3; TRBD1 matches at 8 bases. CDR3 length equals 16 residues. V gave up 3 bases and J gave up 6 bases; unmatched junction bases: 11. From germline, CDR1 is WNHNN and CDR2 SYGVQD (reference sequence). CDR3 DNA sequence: TGCGCCAGCAGTGATTCTCGGACAGGGTCAAGGGATACGCAGTATTTT. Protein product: CASSDSRTGSRDTQYF.

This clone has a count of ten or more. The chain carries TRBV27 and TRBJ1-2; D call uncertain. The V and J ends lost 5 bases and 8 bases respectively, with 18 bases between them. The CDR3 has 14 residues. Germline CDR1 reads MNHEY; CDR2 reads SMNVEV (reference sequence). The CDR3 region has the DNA TGTGCCAGCAGTCCCTCCGGCTTTCGGGGAGGCTACACCTTC. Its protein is CASSPSGFRGGYTF.

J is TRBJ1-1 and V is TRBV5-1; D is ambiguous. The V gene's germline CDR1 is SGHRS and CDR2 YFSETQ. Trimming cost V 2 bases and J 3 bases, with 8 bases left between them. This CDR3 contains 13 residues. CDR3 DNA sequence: TGCGCCAGCAGCTTTCCGTCAGACACTGAAGCTTTCTTT. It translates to CASSFPSDTEAFF.

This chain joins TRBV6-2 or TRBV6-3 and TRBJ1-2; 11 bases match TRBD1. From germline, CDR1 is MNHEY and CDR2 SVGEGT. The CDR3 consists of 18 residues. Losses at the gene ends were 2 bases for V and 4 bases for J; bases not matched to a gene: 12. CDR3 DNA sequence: TGTGCCAGCAGTTACACCTCCGGGACAGGGGGAATCCGCTATGGCTACACCTTC. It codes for CASSYTSGTGGIRYGYTF.

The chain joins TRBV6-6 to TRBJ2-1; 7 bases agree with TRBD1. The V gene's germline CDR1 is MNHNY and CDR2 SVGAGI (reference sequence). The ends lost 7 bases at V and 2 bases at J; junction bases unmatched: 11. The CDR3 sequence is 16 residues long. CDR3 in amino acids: CASTFDSGTAYNEQFF. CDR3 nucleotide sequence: TGTGCCAGCACCTTTGACTCCGGGACAGCCTACAATGAGCAGTTCTTC.

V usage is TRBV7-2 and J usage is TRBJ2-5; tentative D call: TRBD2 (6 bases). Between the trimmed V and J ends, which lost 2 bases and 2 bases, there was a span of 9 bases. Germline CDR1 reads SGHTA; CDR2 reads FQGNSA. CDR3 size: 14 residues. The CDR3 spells CASSLNGGQETQYF. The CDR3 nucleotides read TGTGCCAGCAGCTTAAACGGGGGACAAGAGACCCAGTACTTC.

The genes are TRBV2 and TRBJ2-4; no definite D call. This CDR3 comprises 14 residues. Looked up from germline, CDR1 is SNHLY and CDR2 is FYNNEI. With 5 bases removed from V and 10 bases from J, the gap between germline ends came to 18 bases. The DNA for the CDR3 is TGTGCCAGCAGTTCCCAGGATCCGGCGTTTATTCAGTACTTC. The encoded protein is CASSSQDPAFIQYF.

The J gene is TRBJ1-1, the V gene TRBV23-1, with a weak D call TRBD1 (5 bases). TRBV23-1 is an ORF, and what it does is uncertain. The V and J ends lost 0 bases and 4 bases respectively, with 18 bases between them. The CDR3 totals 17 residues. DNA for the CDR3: TGCGCCAGCAGTCAATCCTCCGGGGGTCTCGTGGGCACTGAAGCTTTCTTT. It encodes CASSQSSGGLVGTEAFF.

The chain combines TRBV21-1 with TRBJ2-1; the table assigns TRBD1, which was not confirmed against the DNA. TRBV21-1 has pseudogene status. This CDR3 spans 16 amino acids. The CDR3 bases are TGTGCCAGCAGCAATGTTGTCCAGGGATTCTACAATGAGCAGTTCTTC. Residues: CASSNVVQGFYNEQFF.

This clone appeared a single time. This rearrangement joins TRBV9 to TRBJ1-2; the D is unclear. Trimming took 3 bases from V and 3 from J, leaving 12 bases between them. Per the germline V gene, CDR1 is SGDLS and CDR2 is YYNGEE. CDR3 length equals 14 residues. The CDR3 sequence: CASSARVGDYGYTF. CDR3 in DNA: TGTGCCAGCAGCGCGAGGGTCGGGGACTATGGCTACACCTTC.

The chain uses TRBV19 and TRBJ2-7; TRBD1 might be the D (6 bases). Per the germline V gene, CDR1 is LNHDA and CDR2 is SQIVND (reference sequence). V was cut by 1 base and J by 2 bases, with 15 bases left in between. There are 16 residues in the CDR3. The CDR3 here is CASSIGRTGPAYEQYF. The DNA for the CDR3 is TGTGCCAGTAGTATAGGGAGAACAGGGCCTGCCTACGAGCAGTACTTC. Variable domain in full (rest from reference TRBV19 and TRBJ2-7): DGGITQSPKYLFRKEGQNVTLSCEQNLNHDAMYWYRQDPGQGLRLIYYSQIVNDFQKGDIAEGYSVSREKKESFPLTVTSAQKNPTAFYLCASSIGRTGPAYEQYFGPGTRLTVT.

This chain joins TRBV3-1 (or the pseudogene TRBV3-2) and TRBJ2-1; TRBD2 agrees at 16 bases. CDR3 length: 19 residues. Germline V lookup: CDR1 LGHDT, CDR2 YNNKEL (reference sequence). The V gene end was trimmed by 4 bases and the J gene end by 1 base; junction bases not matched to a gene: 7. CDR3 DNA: TGTGCCAGCAGCCCAGTGGGGACTAGCGGGGGGGCGTCCTACAATGAGCAGTTCTTC. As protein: CASSPVGTSGGASYNEQFF.

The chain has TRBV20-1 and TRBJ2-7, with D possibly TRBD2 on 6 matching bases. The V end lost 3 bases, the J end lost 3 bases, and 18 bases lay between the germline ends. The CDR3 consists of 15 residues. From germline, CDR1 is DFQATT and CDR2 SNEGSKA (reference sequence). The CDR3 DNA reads TGCAGTGCTAGTGCCCTTGGCGGGGCGCTCTACGAGCAGTACTTC. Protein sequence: CSASALGGALYEQYF.

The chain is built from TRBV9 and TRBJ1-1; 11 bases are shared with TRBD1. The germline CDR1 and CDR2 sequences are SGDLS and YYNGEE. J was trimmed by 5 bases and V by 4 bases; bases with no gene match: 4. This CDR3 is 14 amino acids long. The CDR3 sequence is CASSKDRGRTEAFF. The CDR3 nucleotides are TGTGCCAGCAGCAAGGACAGGGGGCGGACTGAAGCTTTCTTT. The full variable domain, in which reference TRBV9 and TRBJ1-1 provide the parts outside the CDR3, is DSGVTQTPKHLITATGQRVTLRCSPRSGDLSVYWYQQSLDQGLQFLIQYYNGEERAKGNILERFSAQQFPDLHSELNLSSLELGDSALYFCASSKDRGRTEAFFGQGTRLTVV.

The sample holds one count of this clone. CDR3 DNA sequence: TGCGCCAGCAATTCCGGGACAGGAAAAGAGACCCAGTACTTC. Protein: CASNSGTGKETQYF. V gene TRBV5-1 combines with J gene TRBJ2-5; 8 nucleotides agree with TRBD1. V dropped 6 bases and J dropped 3; count of bases not matched to a gene: 7. Germline loops: CDR1 SGHRS, CDR2 YFSETQ. This CDR3 spans 14 amino acids.